The source of this TCR beta chain is a study of T cell responses to AZD1222 COVID-19 vaccine. Findings of the study overall: A rise in Spike-specific TCR breadth and depth followed two AZD1222 doses. Mostly white British, mostly female donors; authors suggested clonal diversity may be underestimated. AZD1222 recipients seropositive at baseline numbered only six or seven. Repertoires were collected only later (after the peak T cell response had occurred).

The CDR3 covers 16 residues. V dropped 4 bases and J dropped 1; count of bases not matched to a gene: 9. The germline CDR1 and CDR2 sequences are SGHRS and YFSETQ. Produced via immunoSEQ multiplex PCR; TCRdb's table is partial and in-frame only. The table has 100,000 to 150,000 clones, about nine tenths seen once. To note about this clone: The antigen is not known.

This clonotype originated in an adult who received the AZD1222 COVID-19 vaccine. V and J are TRBV5-1 and TRBJ2-3; 7 nucleotides agree with TRBD2. Sequenced material: peripheral blood, taken 28 days after the second AZD1222 dose. The CDR3, as DNA: TGCGCCAGCAGCCCGACTAGCTTCCTAGGCACAGATACGCAGTATTTT. Residues: CASSPTSFLGTDTQYF.